Shown below are 9 T cell receptor beta chains from a single sample sequenced in a study of T cell clones after liver transplantation. Sequencing used immunoSEQ multiplex PCR; TCRdb keeps in-frame clones, though not all of them. The sample lists 85,000 to 110,000 clones; approximately 79% were seen once. The sample here was CD4+ T cells from blood, taken 47 months after liver transplant. Receptor source: a human patient who received a liver transplant. Some T cells could come from the graft donor.

This chain links TRBV10-2 with TRBJ2-7, with 10 bases lining up with TRBD2. From germline, CDR1 is WSHSY and CDR2 SAAADI. The CDR3 extends over 15 amino acids. Trimming at V came to 8 bases and at J to 1 base, leaving 8 bases not matched to a gene. CDR3 in amino acids: CASHSSSGRSYEQYF. CDR3 DNA sequence: TGCGCCAGCCACTCATCTAGCGGGAGATCCTACGAGCAGTACTTC.

A few counts support this clone. J is TRBJ2-7 and V is TRBV7-9, with unresolved D. Trimming shortened V by 5 bases and J by 3 bases, and 8 bases separated the two germline ends. The germline gives CDR1 SEHNR, CDR2 FQNEAQ (reference sequence). The CDR3 totals 12 residues. CDR3 residues: CASSISYYEQYF. The CDR3 bases are TGTGCCAGCAGCATCTCATACTACGAGCAGTACTTC. The entire variable domain, with the rest obtained from reference TRBV7-9 and TRBJ2-7, is as follows: DTGVSQNPRHKITKRGQNVTFRCDPISEHNRLYWYRQTLGQGPEFLTYFQNEAQLEKSRLLSDRFSAERPKGSFSTLEIQRTEQGDSAMYLCASSISYYEQYFGPGTRLTVT.

The chain combines TRBV5-1 with TRBJ1-1; D call uncertain. V was trimmed by 0 bases and J by 5 bases, leaving 11 bases between them. Looked up from germline, CDR1 is SGHRS and CDR2 is YFSETQ. This CDR3 has 14 residues. As DNA, the CDR3 is TGCGCCAGCAGCTTGGGACACCAGGTAACTGAAGCTTTCTTT. Translating it yields CASSLGHQVTEAFF.

The rearrangement joins TRBV18 to TRBJ1-5, with 7 bases aligning to TRBD1. The CDR3 covers 14 residues. Trimming removed 3 bases from V and 4 bases from J; junction bases left unmatched: 3. Germline V gene sequence: CDR1 KGHSH, CDR2 LQKENI. The CDR3: CASSPGQLNQPQHF. The CDR3 DNA reads TGTGCCAGCTCACCGGGACAGCTAAATCAGCCCCAGCATTTT.

This clone was seen just once. The chain joins TRBV5-5 to TRBJ2-7; TRBD2 might be the D (6 bases). The germline V and J ends were trimmed by 3 bases and 0 bases, with 13 bases remaining between them. Germline V lookup: CDR1 SGHKS, CDR2 YYEKEE (reference sequence). This CDR3 spans 15 amino acids. In nucleotides, the CDR3 is TGTGCCAGCAGCTCCCTCAGAGCGGGCTCCTACGAGCAGTACTTC. Translating it yields CASSSLRAGSYEQYF.

This clone was detected once. The chain uses TRBV7-2 and TRBJ1-3; D remains ambiguous. This CDR3 region has 14 residues. The V and J ends lost 4 bases and 4 bases respectively, with 11 bases between them. Germline V gives CDR1 SGHTA, CDR2 FQGNSA. The CDR3 nucleotides are TGTGCCAGCAGCTCGACAAACTCCGGAAACACCATATATTTT. Translating it yields CASSSTNSGNTIYF.

The chain couples TRBV14 to TRBJ2-1; 11 nucleotides line up with TRBD2. The V gene's germline CDR1 is SGHDN and CDR2 FVKESK. The ends lost 1 base at V and 3 bases at J; junction bases unmatched: 8. This CDR3 contains 18 residues. The CDR3 DNA reads as TGTGCCAGCAGCCAAGGACGAGCTAGCGGGGGGTTCTACAATGAGCAGTTCTTC. This codes for CASSQGRASGGFYNEQFF.

The J gene is TRBJ2-3, the V gene TRBV19, with D possibly being TRBD2 (5 bases). The CDR3 covers 13 residues. V lost 6 bases and J lost 4, with 11 bases in between. In germline, CDR1 is LNHDA, CDR2 SQIVND (reference sequence). CDR3 loop: CASRPLAADTQYF. CDR3 nucleotide sequence: TGTGCCAGTAGGCCTCTAGCAGCAGATACGCAGTATTTT.

The CDR3 spells CASSPQGAKSYNSPLHF. CDR3 coding DNA: TGTGCCAGCAGCCCACAGGGGGCGAAGAGTTATAATTCACCCCTCCACTTT. This chain uses TRBV13 with TRBJ1-6, with TRBD1 matching over 9 bases. After removal of 5 bases from V and 4 bases from J, the junction contained 9 bases not matched to a gene. This CDR3 contains 17 residues. Germline V gives CDR1 PRHDT, CDR2 FYEKMQ (reference sequence). The variable domain in full, completed from reference TRBV13 and TRBJ1-6, reads AAGVIQSPRHLIKEKRETATLKCYPIPRHDTVYWYQQGPGQDPQFLISFYEKMQSDKGSIPDRFSAQQFSDYHSELNMSSLELGDSALYFCASSPQGAKSYNSPLHFGNGTRLTVT.